This TCR beta chain was captured in a study of somatic mutations in cytotoxic T cells in rheumatoid arthritis (dated by TCRdb to 2015 to 2018). With regard to the full study: Patient peripheral blood (approximately 30 ml EDTA) was drawn right after diagnosis and before any treatment started. To characterize clonality, the study used TCRB deep sequencing while asking whether somatic mutations are carried by expanded CD8+ T-cell clones in newly diagnosed, untreated rheumatoid arthritis. TCRB deep sequencing covered about 60 patients with rheumatoid arthritis along with around 22 healthy controls. Sorted V beta1+ cells also underwent TCRB sequencing, and some V beta antibody-stained T-cell populations were flow-sorted at nearly 100% purity on a FACSAria II or Sony SH800. Patient and control groups had essentially identical median ages.

What the study reported, not specific to this receptor: The antigen targets of the expanded CD8+ clones were unknown, and absence from virus-specific databases did not rule out viral specificity. No adjustment for multiple comparisons was made for the slight TRBV07 underrepresentation in patients. In patients, CD8+ clonality rose with age (Spearman r=0.49), which was not the case in healthy controls. Several identical CD8+ TCRB sequences were found in both blood and synovial fluid, and in about an eighth of the roughly 60 patients the largest CD8+ clone exceeded 20% of CD8+ cells. CD8+ T-cell clonality did not differ significantly between rheumatoid arthritis patients and age-matched healthy controls.

Flow cytometry confirmed the purity of CD4+ and CD8+ cells that had been isolated by positive magnetic bead selection on an AutoMACS. A TCR V beta antibody panel was used in flow cytometry to screen first for clonal expansions, which were then characterized by TCRB deep sequencing of sorted CD8+ fractions. Peripheral blood mononuclear cells were isolated by Ficoll-Paque PLUS density gradient separation. Using Nucleospin Tissue or Tissue XS kits, DNA was extracted from CD4-enriched, CD8-enriched or PBMC samples, with quantification by a Qubit 2.0 fluorometer. TCRB CDR3 sequencing used the immunoSEQ assay on genomic DNA. From the authors' description of their analysis: Published virus-specific TCRB sequences were compared with patient CD8+ clones larger than 1%, and only a few matches were found. Analyses were restricted to productive TCRB rearrangements. Clonality was calculated as a Shannon entropy-based productive clonality index, and a clone was defined by a unique TCRB CDR3 sequence. The template counts of each clone relative to the total templates per sample were used to calculate repertoire overlap between two samples. V-gene usage measured by flow cytometry correlated with TCRB sequencing V-gene usage, with a Spearman r of approximately 0.6. TCRdb stores this immuneACCESS table with in-frame sequences only. Part of the clones is absent; in the studies checked, under half of the shortfall reflects unresolved V genes, and no reason is known for the rest. V and J calls and clone size are copied from that table; D and trimming were computed from the DNA. This sample lists roughly 4,000 clones; roughly four fifths were detected once. Around 25% of the sample rests with the top ten.

Measured from the cysteine to the phenylalanine, the CDR3 is 15 residues long. Of the read, only the CDR3 DNA is kept; its 45 bases are in frame from base 1. V has 3 bases trimmed and J has 4 bases trimmed; junction bases matching no gene number 1. Via the germline V gene, CDR1 is MNHNS and CDR2 SASEGT. This clone was counted between two and nine times. The antigen it binds to is not known. No much larger clone is present one base from it, and per-base qualities are unavailable. The origin of this receptor is an adult with rheumatoid arthritis. The chain was built from TRBV6-1 and TRBJ2-5, with 14 bases in between that match TRBD2. The sample consisted of CD8+ T cells sorted from blood. The CDR3 region: CASSETSGGGETQYF. Here is the DNA: TGTGCCAGCAGTGAGACTAGCGGGGGGGGAGAGACCCAGTACTTC.